A selection of T cell receptor beta chains follows, all from one sample in a study of Graves' ophthalmopathy and Graves' hyperthyroidism. TCRdb re-called the multiplex PCR reads through MiXCR, storing one row per CDR3 protein. Of 400,000 to 500,000 distinct CDR3 sequences in the sample, approximately 21% were seen once. Sequenced sample: peripheral blood. Source of these receptors: a woman in her late teens or twenties with stable Graves' hyperthyroidism. CDR3s include the opening cysteine and the closing phenylalanine or tryptophan. D genes are given only for firm matches. Clone size, where shown, is once, few, many, or a class for clones that have expanded.

>.|TRBJ1-5|TRBV10-3|many
CATGISNQPQHF
TGTGCCACCGGGATAAGCAATCAGCCCCAGCATTTT
>.|TRBJ2-7|TRBV11-2|many
CASSQGGGLARLLNF
TGTGCCAGCAGCCAAGGAGGGGGGCTCGCCCGTTTATTGAACTTC
>.|TRBJ1-5|TRBV6-9|.
CASSPLLQGYSNQPQHF
TGTGCCAGCAGTCCCCTACTCCAGGGTTATAGCAATCAGCCCCAGCATTTT
>.|TRBJ1-1|TRBV11-2|many
CASSDNRETEAFF
TGTGCCAGCAGCGATAACAGGGAAACTGAAGCTTTCTTT
>.|TRBJ2-5|TRBV6-2/TRBV6-3|many
CASTFRDHAQETQYF
TGTGCCAGCACCTTTCGGGACCACGCTCAAGAGACCCAGTACTTC
>.|TRBJ1-5|TRBV12-3/TRBV12-4|once
CASSPGPRSQPQHF
TGTGCCAGCAGCCCGGGCCCCCGCTCTCAGCCCCAGCATTTT
>TRBD2|TRBJ2-5|TRBV6-1|.
CASSELAGAMGQATQYF
TGTGCCAGCAGTGAACTAGCGGGGGCGATGGGGCAAGCGACCCAGTACTTC
>.|TRBJ1-1|TRBV4-1|many
CASSRWVSATEAFF
TGCGCCAGCAGCCGTTGGGTGTCGGCCACTGAAGCTTTCTTT
>TRBD1|TRBJ2-7|TRBV27|many
CASTRRGRSEQYF
TGTGCCAGCACCCGCAGGGGGAGATCCGAGCAGTACTTC
>TRBD1|TRBJ2-7|TRBV28|many
CASSKIDRGYEQYF
TGTGCCAGCAGTAAAATCGACAGGGGCTACGAGCAGTACTTC
>.|TRBJ1-5|TRBV7-2|few
CASSLALGGVSNQPQHF
TGTGCCAGCAGCTTAGCGTTGGGGGGCGTTAGCAATCAGCCCCAGCATTTT
>.|TRBJ2-5|TRBV30|.
CAWSVIQPGQETQYF
TGTGCCTGGAGTGTAATACAGCCCGGACAAGAGACCCAGTACTTC
>.|TRBJ2-7|TRBV9|many
CASSAAGTSNHEQYF
TGTGCCAGCAGCGCGGCCGGGACATCTAACCACGAGCAGTACTTC
>.|TRBJ1-3|TRBV6-5|many
CASRDSGNTIHF
TGTGCCAGCAGGGACTCTGGAAACACCATACATTTT
>.|TRBJ2-5|TRBV19|many
CASSLTRTQETQYF
TGTGCCAGTAGTCTCACAAGGACGCAAGAGACCCAGTACTTC
>TRBD2|TRBJ2-5|TRBV29-1|few
CSVEGAASGYQETQYF
TGCAGCGTTGAAGGGGCGGCTAGCGGGTACCAAGAGACCCAGTACTTC
>.|TRBJ2-5|TRBV20-1|.
CSAKGETQYF
TGCAGTGCCAAGGGAGAGACCCAGTACTTC
>.|TRBJ2-7|TRBV6-5|.
CASSYLGRDTEACF
TGTGCCAGCAGTTACTTGGGGCGGGATACTGAAGCTTGCTTC
>.|TRBJ2-4|TRBV6-2/TRBV6-3|few
CASSYLRSTHLAKNIKYF
TGTGCCAGCAGTTACTTGAGGAGTACTCACCTAGCCAAAAACATTAAGTACTTC
>.|TRBJ2-7|TRBV29-1|many
CSVEASRYEQYF
TGCAGCGTTGAGGCTAGCCGCTACGAGCAGTACTTC
>.|TRBJ2-6|TRBV20-1|.
CSARDRTGNGANVLTF
TGCAGTGCTAGAGATCGCACAGGGAATGGGGCCAACGTCCTGACTTTC
>TRBD1|TRBJ2-5|TRBV6-1|.
CASTTGTGPQETQYF
TGTGCCAGCACCACAGGGACAGGCCCCCAAGAGACCCAGTACTTC
>TRBD1|TRBJ2-7|TRBV2|many
CASLTGGIYEQYF
TGTGCCAGCTTGACAGGGGGGATCTACGAGCAGTACTTC
>TRBD1|TRBJ1-1|TRBV12-3/TRBV12-4|many
CASSSYRGTEAFF
TGTGCCAGCAGTTCCTACAGGGGTACTGAAGCTTTCTTT
>.|TRBJ1-3|TRBV12-3/TRBV12-4|many
CASSPRTASGNTIYF
TGTGCCAGCAGTCCGAGGACTGCTTCTGGAAACACCATATATTTT
>.|TRBJ1-1|TRBV7-3|many
CASSRGRSTEAFF
TGTGCCAGCAGTCGGGGCAGGAGCACTGAAGCTTTCTTT
>.|TRBJ1-3|TRBV30|.
CAWRNPTGNTIYF
TGTGCCTGGAGAAACCCTACTGGAAACACCATATATTTT
>TRBD1|TRBJ2-5|TRBV5-1|many
CASSFPDRGRETQYF
TGCGCCAGCAGCTTTCCGGACAGGGGGCGGGAGACCCAGTACTTC
>.|TRBJ1-2|TRBV2|.
CASSEPAQGDNYGYTF
TGTGCCAGCAGTGAGCCGGCTCAGGGAGATAACTATGGCTACACCTTC
>.|TRBJ2-7|TRBV27|many
CASSFSGLGPDYEQYF
TGTGCCAGCAGTTTTTCGGGCCTCGGGCCTGACTACGAGCAGTACTTC
>TRBD1|TRBJ2-7|TRBV19|many
CASSIRQGYEQYF
TGTGCCAGTAGCATCCGACAGGGGTACGAGCAGTACTTC
>.|TRBJ1-2|TRBV4-2|.
CASSQEGYGDNYGYTF
TGTGCCAGCAGCCAAGAAGGGTACGGAGATAACTATGGCTACACCTTC
>TRBD1|TRBJ1-1|TRBV6-5|.
CAISDRGAFF
TGTGCCATCAGCGACAGGGGTGCTTTCTTT
>TRBD1|TRBJ2-5|TRBV3-1|many
CASSPDRGQETQYF
TGTGCCAGCAGTCCCGACAGGGGCCAAGAGACCCAGTACTTC
>.|TRBJ2-7|TRBV2|few
CASSAGASYEQYF
TGTGCCAGCAGTGCAGGGGCCTCCTACGAGCAGTACTTC
>.|TRBJ1-1|TRBV28|many
CASSFPKNTEAFF
TGTGCCAGCAGTTTCCCCAAGAACACTGAAGCTTTCTTT
>TRBD2|TRBJ2-5|TRBV19|many
CASSLSGIYQETQYF
TGTGCCAGTAGTTTGAGCGGGATTTACCAAGAGACCCAGTACTTC
>.|TRBJ1-5|TRBV12-3/TRBV12-4|many
CASSFGAYGDRPQHF
TGTGCCAGCAGTTTTGGGGCTTACGGAGATCGGCCCCAGCATTTT
>.|TRBJ1-2|TRBV19|many
CAIEGPSYGYTF
TGTGCCATTGAGGGGCCGAGCTATGGCTACACCTTC
>TRBD1|TRBJ2-7|TRBV29-1|many
CSARQGADRVEQYF
TGCAGCGCACGACAGGGGGCGGATCGGGTGGAGCAGTACTTC
>.|TRBJ1-2|TRBV12-3/TRBV12-4|few
CASSEGAPYGYTF
TGTGCCAGCAGTGAGGGAGCCCCTTATGGCTACACCTTC
>.|TRBJ1-5|TRBV2|many
CASSENPDSNQPQHF
TGTGCCAGCAGTGAGAACCCGGATAGCAATCAGCCCCAGCATTTT
>.|TRBJ2-5|TRBV25-1|many
CASSEYLSWPGAQETQYF
TGTGCCAGCAGTGAATATTTATCGTGGCCTGGGGCCCAAGAGACCCAGTACTTC
>.|TRBJ2-7|TRBV12-3/TRBV12-4|.
CASSFGGVVFEQYF
TGTGCCAGCAGTTTCGGTGGAGTGGTTTTCGAGCAGTACTTC
>.|TRBJ2-2|TRBV20-1|.
CSARGVSTNTGELFF
TGCAGTGCTAGAGGGGTCAGTACGAACACCGGGGAGCTGTTTTTT
>TRBD2|TRBJ2-7|TRBV6-5|many
CASSYGSSGIYEQYF
TGTGCCAGCAGTTACGGTTCTAGCGGGATCTACGAGCAGTACTTC
>.|TRBJ2-7|TRBV2|many
CASTEGGRRDEQYF
TGTGCCAGCACCGAAGGGGGACGACGCGACGAGCAGTACTTC
>TRBD1|TRBJ1-1|TRBV7-9|.
CASSDQRQGRTEAFF
TGTGCCAGCAGCGATCAACGACAGGGCAGAACTGAAGCTTTCTTT
>.|TRBJ1-2|TRBV6-5|many
CASSYSAANYGYTF
TGTGCCAGCAGTTACTCGGCAGCTAACTATGGCTACACCTTC
>TRBD2|TRBJ2-5|TRBV24-1|.
CATRTSVPRETQYF
TGTGCCACCAGGACTAGCGTGCCGAGGGAGACCCAGTACTTC
>.|TRBJ2-7|TRBV7-2|.
CASSLGTENGEQYF
TGTGCCAGCAGCTTAGGGACAGAAAACGGCGAGCAGTACTTC
>.|TRBJ1-1|TRBV20-1|many
CSARVPGGYPEAFF
TGCAGTGCTAGGGTTCCCGGAGGGTACCCTGAAGCTTTCTTT
>TRBD2|TRBJ2-4|TRBV6-2/TRBV6-3|many
CASSYGLAGLAKNIKYF
TGTGCCAGCAGTTACGGACTAGCGGGTCTAGCCAAAAACATTAAGTACTTC
>.|TRBJ2-2|TRBV6-2/TRBV6-3|.
CASSYLRGHTGELFF
TGTGCCAGCAGTTACCTTCGGGGACACACCGGGGAGCTGTTTTTT
>TRBD1|TRBJ2-4|TRBV7-9|few
CASSALIRGGAGNIQYF
TGTGCCAGCAGCGCCCTGATACGAGGGGGCGCGGGAAACATTCAGTACTTC